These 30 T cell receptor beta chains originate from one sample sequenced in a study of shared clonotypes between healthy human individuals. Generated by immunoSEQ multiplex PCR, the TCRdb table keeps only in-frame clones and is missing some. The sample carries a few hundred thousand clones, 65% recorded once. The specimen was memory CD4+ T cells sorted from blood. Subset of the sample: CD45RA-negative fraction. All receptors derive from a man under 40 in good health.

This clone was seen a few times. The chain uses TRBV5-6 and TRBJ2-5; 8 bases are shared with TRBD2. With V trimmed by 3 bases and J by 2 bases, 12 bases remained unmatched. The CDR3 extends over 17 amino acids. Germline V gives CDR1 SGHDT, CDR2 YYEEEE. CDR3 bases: TGTGCCAGCAGCTCGACCCGGACTGGGACTAGACAAGAGACCCAGTACTTC. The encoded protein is CASSSTRTGTRQETQYF.

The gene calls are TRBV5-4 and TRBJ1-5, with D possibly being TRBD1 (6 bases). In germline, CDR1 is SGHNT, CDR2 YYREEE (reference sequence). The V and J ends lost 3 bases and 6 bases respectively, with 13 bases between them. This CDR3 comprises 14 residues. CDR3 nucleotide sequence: TGTGCCAGCAGCTGGGGGGGGGCGGCTCAGCCCCAGCATTTT. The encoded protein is CASSWGGAAQPQHF.

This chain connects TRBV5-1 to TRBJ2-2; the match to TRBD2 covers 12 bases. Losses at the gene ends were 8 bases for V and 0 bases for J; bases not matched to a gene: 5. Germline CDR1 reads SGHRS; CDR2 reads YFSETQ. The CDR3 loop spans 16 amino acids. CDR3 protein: CASWTSGEANTGELFF. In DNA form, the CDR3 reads TGCGCCAGTTGGACTAGCGGGGAGGCGAACACCGGGGAGCTGTTTTTT.

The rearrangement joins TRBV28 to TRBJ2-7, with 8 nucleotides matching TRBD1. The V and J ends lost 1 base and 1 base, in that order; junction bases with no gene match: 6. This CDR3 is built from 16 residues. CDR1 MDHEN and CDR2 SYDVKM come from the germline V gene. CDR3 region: CASSLFNRDRSYEQYF. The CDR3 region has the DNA TGTGCCAGCAGTTTATTCAACCGGGACAGGTCCTACGAGCAGTACTTC.

DNA of the CDR3: TGTGCCAGCAGCTTGTGGGGACAGGGCACAGATACGCAGTATTTT. It translates to CASSLWGQGTDTQYF. This sequence joins TRBV5-4 and TRBJ2-3; 8 nucleotides match TRBD1. Trimming at V came to 1 base and at J to 1 base, leaving 2 bases not matched to a gene. CDR1 is SGHNT and CDR2 is YYREEE in the germline V gene (reference sequence). This CDR3 is built from 15 residues.

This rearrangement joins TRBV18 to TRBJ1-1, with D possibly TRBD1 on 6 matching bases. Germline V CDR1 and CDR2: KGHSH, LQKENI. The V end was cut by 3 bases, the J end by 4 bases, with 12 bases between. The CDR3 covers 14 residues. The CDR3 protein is CASSPQTGGTEAFF. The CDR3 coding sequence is TGTGCCAGCTCACCGCAGACAGGAGGCACTGAAGCTTTCTTT.

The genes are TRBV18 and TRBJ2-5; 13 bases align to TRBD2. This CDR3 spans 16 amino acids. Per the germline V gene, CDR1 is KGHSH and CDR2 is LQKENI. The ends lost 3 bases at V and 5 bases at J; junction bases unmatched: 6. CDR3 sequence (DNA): TGTGCCAGCTCACCTCGGACTAGCGGGAGTGGTGAGACCCAGTACTTC. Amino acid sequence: CASSPRTSGSGETQYF.

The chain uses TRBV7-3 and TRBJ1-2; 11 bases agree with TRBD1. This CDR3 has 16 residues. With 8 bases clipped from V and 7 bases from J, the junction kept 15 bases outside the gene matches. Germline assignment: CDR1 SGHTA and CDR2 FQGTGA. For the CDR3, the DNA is TGTGCCAGCGCCCTCACCTCGGACAGGGGGCCTTCTGGCTACACCTTC. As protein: CASALTSDRGPSGYTF.

CDR3 region: CSATLIGFEQYF. CDR3 bases: TGCAGCGCCACCCTTATAGGGTTCGAGCAGTACTTC. The J gene is TRBJ2-7, the V gene TRBV29-1; D gene uncertain. The germline V and J ends were trimmed by 7 bases and 6 bases, with 16 bases remaining between them. The germline V gene encodes CDR1 SQVTM and CDR2 ANQGSEA. The CDR3 consists of 12 residues.

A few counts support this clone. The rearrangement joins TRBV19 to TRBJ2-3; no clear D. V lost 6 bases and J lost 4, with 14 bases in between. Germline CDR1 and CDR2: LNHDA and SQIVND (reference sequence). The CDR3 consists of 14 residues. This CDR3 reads CASSKARLADTQYF. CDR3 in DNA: TGTGCCAGTAGCAAGGCCAGGTTGGCAGATACGCAGTATTTT.

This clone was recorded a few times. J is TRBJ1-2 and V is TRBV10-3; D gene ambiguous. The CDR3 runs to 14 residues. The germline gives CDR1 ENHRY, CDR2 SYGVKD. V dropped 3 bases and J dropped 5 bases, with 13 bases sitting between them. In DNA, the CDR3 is TGTGCCATCAGTGAACGAGGGCCCGGTTATGGCTACACCTTC. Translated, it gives CAISERGPGYGYTF.

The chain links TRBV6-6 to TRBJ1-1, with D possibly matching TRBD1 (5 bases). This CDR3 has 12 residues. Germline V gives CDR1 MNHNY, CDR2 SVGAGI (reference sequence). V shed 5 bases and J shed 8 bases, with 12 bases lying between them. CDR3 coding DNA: TGTGCCAGCAGTGGGAGATGGGGCGAAGCTTTCTTT. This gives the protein CASSGRWGEAFF.

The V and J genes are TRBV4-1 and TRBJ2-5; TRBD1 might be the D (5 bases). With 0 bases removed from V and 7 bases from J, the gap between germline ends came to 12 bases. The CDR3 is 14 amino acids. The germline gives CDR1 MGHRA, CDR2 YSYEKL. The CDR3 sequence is CASSQEGTGGTQYF. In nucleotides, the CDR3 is TGCGCCAGCAGCCAAGAGGGAACAGGTGGGACCCAGTACTTC.

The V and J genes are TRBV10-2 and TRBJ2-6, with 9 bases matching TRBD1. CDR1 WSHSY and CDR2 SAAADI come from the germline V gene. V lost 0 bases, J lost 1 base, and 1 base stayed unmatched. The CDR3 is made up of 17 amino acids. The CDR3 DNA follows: TGCGCCAGCAGTGAGTCCGGGACAGGGTCTGGGGCCAACGTCCTGACTTTC. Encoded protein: CASSESGTGSGANVLTF.

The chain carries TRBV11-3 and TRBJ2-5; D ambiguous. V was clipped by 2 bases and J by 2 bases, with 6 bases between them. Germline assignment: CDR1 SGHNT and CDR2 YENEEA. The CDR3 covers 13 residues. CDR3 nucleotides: TGTGCCAGCAGCTTAAGCAGGCAAGAGACCCAGTACTTC. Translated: CASSLSRQETQYF. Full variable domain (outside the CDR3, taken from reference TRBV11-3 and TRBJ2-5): EAGVVQSPRYKIIEKKQPVAFWCNPISGHNTLYWYLQNLGQGPELLIRYENEEAVDDSQLPKDRFSAERLKGVDSTLKIQPAELGDSAVYLCASSLSRQETQYFGPGTRLLVL.

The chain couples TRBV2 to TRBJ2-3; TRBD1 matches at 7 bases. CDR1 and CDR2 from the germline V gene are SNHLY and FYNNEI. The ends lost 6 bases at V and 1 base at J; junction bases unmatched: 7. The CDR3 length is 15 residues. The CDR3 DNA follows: TGTGCCAGCAGCTTAACCGGGACAGGCACAGATACGCAGTATTTT. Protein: CASSLTGTGTDTQYF.

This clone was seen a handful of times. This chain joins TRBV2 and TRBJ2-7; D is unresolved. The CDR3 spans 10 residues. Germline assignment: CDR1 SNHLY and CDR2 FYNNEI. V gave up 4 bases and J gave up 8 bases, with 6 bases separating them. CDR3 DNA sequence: TGTGCCAGCAGTGTCCAACAGCAGTACTTC. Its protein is CASSVQQQYF.

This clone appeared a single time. CDR3 coding DNA: TGTGCCAGCAGCTTGGACTTTCGGGGAGGGCAGTACTTC. Amino acid sequence: CASSLDFRGGQYF. V usage is TRBV5-5 and J usage is TRBJ2-7, with D tentatively TRBD2 (6 bases). Trimming pared 0 bases from V and 9 bases from J, leaving 13 bases between. Germline V gene lookup returns CDR1 SGHKS and CDR2 YYEKEE (reference sequence). The CDR3 contains 13 residues. Together with reference TRBV5-5 and TRBJ2-7, the CDR3 gives the full variable domain: DAGVTQSPTHLIKTRGQQVTLRCSPISGHKSVSWYQQVLGQGPQFIFQYYEKEERGRGNFPDRFSARQFPNYSSELNVNALLLGDSALYLCASSLDFRGGQYFGPGTRLTVT.

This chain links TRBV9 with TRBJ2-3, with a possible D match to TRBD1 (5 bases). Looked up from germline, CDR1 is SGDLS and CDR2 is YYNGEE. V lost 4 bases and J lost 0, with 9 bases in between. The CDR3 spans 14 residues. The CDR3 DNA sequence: TGTGCCAGCAGCAAACGACAGAGCACAGATACGCAGTATTTT. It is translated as CASSKRQSTDTQYF.

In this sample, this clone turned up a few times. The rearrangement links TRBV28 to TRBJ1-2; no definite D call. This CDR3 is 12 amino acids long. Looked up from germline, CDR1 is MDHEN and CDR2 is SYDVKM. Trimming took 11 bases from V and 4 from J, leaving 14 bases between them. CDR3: CAARRQIYGYTF. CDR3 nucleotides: TGTGCCGCCCGACGACAAATCTATGGCTACACCTTC.

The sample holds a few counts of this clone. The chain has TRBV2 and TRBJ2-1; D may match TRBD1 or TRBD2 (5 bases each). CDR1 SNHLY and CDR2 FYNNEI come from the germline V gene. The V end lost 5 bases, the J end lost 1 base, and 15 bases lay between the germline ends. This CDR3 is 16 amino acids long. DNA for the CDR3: TGTGCCAGCAGTCAAACAGGAACTAGGTCCTACAATGAGCAGTTCTTC. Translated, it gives CASSQTGTRSYNEQFF.

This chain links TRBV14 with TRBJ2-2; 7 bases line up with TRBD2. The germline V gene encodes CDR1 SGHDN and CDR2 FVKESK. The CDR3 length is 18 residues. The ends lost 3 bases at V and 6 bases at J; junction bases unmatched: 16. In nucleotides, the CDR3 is TGTGCCAGCAGCCATCGGGCGGGGGTACCTAGCGAGTCCGGGGAGCTGTTTTTT. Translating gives CASSHRAGVPSESGELFF.

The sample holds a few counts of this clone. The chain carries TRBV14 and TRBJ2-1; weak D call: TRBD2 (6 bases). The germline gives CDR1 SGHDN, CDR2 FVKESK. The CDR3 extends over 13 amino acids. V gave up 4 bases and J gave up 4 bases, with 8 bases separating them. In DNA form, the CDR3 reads TGTGCCAGCAGCCGCGGGAATTACAATGAGCAGTTCTTC. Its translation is CASSRGNYNEQFF.

CDR3: CATRPGTGTSGNEQFF. The DNA for the CDR3 is TGTGCCACCCGTCCCGGGACAGGGACCTCTGGAAATGAGCAGTTCTTC. The chain is built from TRBV28 and TRBJ2-1, with TRBD1 identical over 9 bases. From germline, CDR1 is MDHEN and CDR2 SYDVKM. V lost 10 bases to trimming and J lost 7 bases; unmatched junction nucleotides: 17. This CDR3 region has 16 residues.

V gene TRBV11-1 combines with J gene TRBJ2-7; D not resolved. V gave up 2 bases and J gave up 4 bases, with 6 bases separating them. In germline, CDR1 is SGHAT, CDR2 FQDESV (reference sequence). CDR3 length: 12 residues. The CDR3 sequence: CASSLSAYEQYF. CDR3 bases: TGTGCCAGCAGCTTAAGCGCGTACGAGCAGTACTTC.

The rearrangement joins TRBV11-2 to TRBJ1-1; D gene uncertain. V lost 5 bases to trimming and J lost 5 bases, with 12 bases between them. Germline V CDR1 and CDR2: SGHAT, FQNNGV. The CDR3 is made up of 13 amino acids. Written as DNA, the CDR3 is TGTGCCAGCAGCCCTTCCCGCGGGACTGAAGCTTTCTTT. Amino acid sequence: CASSPSRGTEAFF.

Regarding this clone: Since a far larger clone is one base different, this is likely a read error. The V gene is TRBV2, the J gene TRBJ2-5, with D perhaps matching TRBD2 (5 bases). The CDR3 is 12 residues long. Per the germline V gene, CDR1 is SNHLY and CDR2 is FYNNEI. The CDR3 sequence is CASGELVAPQYF. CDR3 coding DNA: TGTGCCAGCGGTGAGTTAGTAGCGCCCCAGTACTTC.

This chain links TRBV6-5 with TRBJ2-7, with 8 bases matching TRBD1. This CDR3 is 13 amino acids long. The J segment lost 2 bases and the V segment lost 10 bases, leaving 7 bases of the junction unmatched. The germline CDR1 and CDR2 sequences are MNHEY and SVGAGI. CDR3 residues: CATQSGGAYEQYF. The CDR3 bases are TGTGCCACTCAGTCAGGGGGCGCCTACGAGCAGTACTTC.

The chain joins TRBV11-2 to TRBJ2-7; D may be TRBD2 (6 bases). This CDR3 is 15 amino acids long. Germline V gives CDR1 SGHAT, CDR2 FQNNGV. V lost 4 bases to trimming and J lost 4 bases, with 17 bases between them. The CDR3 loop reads CASSWTTGTGYEQYF. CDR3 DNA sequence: TGTGCCAGCAGCTGGACGACTGGGACTGGATACGAGCAGTACTTC.

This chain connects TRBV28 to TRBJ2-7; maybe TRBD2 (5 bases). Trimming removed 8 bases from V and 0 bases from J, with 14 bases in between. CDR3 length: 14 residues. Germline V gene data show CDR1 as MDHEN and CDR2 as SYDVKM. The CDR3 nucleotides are TGTGCCAGCGCTCCTTATGGGAGCTCCTACGAGCAGTACTTC. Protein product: CASAPYGSSYEQYF. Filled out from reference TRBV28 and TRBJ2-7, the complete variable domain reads DVKVTQSSRYLVKRTGEKVFLECVQDMDHENMFWYRQDPGLGLRLIYFSYDVKMKEKGDIPEGYSVSREKKERFSLILESASTNQTSMYLCASAPYGSSYEQYFGPGTRLTVT.